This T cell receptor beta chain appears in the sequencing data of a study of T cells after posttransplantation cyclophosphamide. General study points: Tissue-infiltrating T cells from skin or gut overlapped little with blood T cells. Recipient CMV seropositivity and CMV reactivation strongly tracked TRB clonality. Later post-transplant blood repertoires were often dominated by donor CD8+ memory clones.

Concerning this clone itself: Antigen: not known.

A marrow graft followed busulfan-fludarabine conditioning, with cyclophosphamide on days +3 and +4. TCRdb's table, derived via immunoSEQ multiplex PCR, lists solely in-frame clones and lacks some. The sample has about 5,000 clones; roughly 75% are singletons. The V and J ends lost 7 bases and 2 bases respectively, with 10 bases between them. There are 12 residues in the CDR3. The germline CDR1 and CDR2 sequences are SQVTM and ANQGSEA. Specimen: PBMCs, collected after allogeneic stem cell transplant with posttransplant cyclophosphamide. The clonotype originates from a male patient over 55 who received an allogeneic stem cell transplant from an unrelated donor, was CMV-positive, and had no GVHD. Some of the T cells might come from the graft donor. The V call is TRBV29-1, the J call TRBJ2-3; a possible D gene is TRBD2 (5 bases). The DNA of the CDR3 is TGCAGCGCCGGGGTGGCCACAGATACGCAGTATTTT. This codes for CSAGVATDTQYF.